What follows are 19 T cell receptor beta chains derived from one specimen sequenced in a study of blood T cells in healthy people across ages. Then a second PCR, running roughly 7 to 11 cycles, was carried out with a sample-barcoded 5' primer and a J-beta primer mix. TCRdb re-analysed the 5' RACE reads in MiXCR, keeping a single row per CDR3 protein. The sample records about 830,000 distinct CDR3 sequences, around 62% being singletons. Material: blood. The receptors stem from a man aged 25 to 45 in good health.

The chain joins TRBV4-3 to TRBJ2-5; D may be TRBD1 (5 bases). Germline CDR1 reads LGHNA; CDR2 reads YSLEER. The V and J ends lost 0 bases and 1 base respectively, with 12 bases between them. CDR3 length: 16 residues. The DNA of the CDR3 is TGCGCCAGCAGCCAAGATTACAGGAGACCCCAAGAGACCCAGTACTTC. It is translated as CASSQDYRRPQETQYF.

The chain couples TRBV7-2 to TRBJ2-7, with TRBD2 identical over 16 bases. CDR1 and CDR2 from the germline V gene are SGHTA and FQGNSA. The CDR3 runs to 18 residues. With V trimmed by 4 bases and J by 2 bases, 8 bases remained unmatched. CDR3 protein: CASSYLGTSGGAPYEQYF. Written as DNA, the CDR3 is TGTGCCAGCAGCTACTTGGGGACTAGCGGGGGGGCGCCCTACGAGCAGTACTTC.

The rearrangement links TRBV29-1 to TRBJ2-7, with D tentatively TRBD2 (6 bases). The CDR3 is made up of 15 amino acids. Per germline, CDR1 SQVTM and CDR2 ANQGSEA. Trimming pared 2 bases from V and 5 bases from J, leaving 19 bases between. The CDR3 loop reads CSVETSRGISNEQYF. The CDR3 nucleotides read TGCAGCGTTGAAACTAGCCGGGGAATTAGCAACGAGCAGTACTTC.

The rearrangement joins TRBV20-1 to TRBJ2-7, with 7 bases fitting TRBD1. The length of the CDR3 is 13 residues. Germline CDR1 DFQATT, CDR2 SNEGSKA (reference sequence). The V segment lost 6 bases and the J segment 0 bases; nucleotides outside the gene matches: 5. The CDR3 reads CSARDSLSYEQYF. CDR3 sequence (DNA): TGCAGTGCCCGGGACAGTCTCTCCTACGAGCAGTACTTC.

The CDR3 here is CASSLVGTYRTDTQYF. The CDR3 DNA follows: TGTGCCAGCAGCTTAGTGGGGACTTACCGCACAGATACGCAGTATTTT. The chain has TRBV7-2 and TRBJ2-3; D is possibly TRBD2 (6 bases). The germline V and J ends were trimmed by 1 base and 1 base, with 12 bases remaining between them. Looked up from germline, CDR1 is SGHTA and CDR2 is FQGNSA. The CDR3 has 16 amino acids.

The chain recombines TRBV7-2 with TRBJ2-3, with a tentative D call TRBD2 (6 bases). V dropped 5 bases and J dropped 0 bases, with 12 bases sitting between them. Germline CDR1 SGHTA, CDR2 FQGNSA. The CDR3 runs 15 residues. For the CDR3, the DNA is TGTGCCAGCAGCCCCCTGGAGGGGAGCACAGATACGCAGTATTTT. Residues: CASSPLEGSTDTQYF.

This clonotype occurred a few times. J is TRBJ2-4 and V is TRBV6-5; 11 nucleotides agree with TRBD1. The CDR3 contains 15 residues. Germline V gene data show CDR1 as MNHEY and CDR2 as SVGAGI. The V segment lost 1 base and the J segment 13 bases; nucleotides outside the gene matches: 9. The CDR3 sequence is CASSYLRTGGYEQYF. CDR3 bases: TGTGCCAGCAGTTACTTACGGACAGGGGGCTATGAGCAGTACTTC.

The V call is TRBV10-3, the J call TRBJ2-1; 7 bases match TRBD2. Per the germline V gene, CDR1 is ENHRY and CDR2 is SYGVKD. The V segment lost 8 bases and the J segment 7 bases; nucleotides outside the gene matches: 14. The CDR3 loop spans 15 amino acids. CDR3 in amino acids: CAIGNGGGYTNEQFF. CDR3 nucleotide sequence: TGTGCCATCGGGAATGGGGGGGGATATACAAATGAGCAGTTCTTC.

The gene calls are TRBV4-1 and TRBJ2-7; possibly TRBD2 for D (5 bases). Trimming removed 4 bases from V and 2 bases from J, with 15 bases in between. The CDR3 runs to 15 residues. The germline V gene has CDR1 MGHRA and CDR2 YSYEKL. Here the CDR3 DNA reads TGCGCCAGCAGCCCGTCAGAGGGTACCCCCTACGAGCAGTACTTC. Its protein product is CASSPSEGTPYEQYF.

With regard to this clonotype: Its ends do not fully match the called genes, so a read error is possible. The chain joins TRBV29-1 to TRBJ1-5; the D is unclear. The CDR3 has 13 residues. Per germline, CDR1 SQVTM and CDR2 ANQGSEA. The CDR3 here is CGVASRLNQPQHF. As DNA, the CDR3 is TGCGGCGTTGCCAGTCGTCTCAATCAGCCCCAGCATTTT.

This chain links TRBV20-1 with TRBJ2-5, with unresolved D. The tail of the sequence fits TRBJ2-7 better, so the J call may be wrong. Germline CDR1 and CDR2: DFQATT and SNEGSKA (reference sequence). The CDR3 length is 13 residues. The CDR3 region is CSAREKASYEQYF. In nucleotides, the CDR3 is TGCAGTGCTAGAGAAAAAGCGTCCTACGAGCAGTACTTC.

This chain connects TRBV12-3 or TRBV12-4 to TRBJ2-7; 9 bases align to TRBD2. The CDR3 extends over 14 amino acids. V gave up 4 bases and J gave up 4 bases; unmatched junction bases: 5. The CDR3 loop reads CASSSLSGGYEQYF. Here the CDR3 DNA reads TGTGCCAGCAGTTCCCTTAGCGGGGGTTACGAGCAGTACTTC.

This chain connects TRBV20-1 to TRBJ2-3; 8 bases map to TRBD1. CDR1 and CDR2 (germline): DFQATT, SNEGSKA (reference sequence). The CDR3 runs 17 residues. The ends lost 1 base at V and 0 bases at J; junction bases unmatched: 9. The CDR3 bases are TGCAGTGCTAGAGTCACAGGGGGAGCGACTAGCACAGATACGCAGTATTTT. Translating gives CSARVTGGATSTDTQYF.

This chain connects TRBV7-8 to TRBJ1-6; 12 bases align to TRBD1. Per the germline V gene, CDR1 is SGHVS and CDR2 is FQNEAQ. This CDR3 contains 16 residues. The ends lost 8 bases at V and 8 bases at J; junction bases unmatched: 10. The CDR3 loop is CASGRGTGGGYSPLHF. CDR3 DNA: TGTGCCAGCGGAAGGGGGACAGGGGGCGGATATTCACCCCTCCACTTT. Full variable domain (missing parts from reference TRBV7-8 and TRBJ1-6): GAGVSQSPRYKVAKRGQDVALRCDPISGHVSLFWYQQALGQGPEFLTYFQNEAQLDKSGLPSDRFFAERPEGSVSTLKIQRTQQEDSAVYLCASGRGTGGGYSPLHFGNGTRLTVT.

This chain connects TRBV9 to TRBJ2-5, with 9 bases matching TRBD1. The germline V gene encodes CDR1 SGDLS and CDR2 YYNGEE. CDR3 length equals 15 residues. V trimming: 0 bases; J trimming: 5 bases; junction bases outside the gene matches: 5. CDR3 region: CASSVGDRVMETQYF. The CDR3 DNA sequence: TGTGCCAGCAGCGTAGGGGACAGGGTCATGGAGACCCAGTACTTC.

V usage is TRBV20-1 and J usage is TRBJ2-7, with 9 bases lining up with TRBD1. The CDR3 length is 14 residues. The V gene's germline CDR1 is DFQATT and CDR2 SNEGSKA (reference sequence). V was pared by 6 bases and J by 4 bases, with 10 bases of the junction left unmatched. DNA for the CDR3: TGCAGTGCCAGCTTCGGGACAGGGAGATACGAGCAGTACTTC. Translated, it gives CSASFGTGRYEQYF.

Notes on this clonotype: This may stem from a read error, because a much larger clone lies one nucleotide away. The CDR3 DNA is TGTGCCAGCAGCGTAATGGACAGCTCCTACGAGCAGTACTTC. Its translation is CASSVMDSSYEQYF. The rearrangement links TRBV7-2 to TRBJ2-7, with D possibly TRBD1 on 6 matching bases. The germline gives CDR1 SGHTA, CDR2 FQGNSA. V shed 5 bases and J shed 0 bases, with 11 bases lying between them. The CDR3 has 14 residues. The full variable domain, in which reference TRBV7-2 and TRBJ2-7 provide the parts outside the CDR3, is GAGVSQSPSNKVTEKGKDVELRCDPISGHTALYWYRQSLGQGLEFLIYFQGNSAPDKSGLPSDRFSAERTGGSVSTLTIQRTQQEDSAVYLCASSVMDSSYEQYFGPGTRLTVT.

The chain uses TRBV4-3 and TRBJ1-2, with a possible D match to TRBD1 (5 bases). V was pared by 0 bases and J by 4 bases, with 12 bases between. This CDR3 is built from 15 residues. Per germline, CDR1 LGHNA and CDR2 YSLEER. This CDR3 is CASSQDYLGTYGYTF. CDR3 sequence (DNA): TGCGCCAGCAGCCAAGATTACTTGGGGACCTATGGCTACACCTTC.

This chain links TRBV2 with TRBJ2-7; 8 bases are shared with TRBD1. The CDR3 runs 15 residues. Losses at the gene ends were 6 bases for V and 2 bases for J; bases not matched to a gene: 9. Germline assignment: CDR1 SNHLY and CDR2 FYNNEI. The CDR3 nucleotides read TGTGCCAGCAGGATGACAGGGGTGAGGACCTACGAGCAGTACTTC. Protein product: CASRMTGVRTYEQYF.